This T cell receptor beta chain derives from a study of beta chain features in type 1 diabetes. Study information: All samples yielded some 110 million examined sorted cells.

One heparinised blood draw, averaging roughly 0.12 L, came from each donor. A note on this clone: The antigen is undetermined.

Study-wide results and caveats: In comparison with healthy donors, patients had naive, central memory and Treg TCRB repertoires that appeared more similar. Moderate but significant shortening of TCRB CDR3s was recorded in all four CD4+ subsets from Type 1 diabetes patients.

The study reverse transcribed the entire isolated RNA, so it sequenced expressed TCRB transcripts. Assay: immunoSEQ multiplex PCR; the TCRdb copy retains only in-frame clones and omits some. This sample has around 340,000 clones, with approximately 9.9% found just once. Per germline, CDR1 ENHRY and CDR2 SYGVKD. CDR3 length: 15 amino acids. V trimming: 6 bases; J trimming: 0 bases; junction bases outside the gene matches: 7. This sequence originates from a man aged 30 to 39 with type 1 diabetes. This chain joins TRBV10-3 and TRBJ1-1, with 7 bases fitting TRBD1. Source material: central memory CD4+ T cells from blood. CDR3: CAISPGGGMNTEAFF. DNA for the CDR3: TGTGCCATCAGCCCAGGGGGGGGGATGAACACTGAAGCTTTCTTT.